The 26 T cell receptor beta chains reported below all come from one sample, sequenced in a study of cytomegalovirus exposure and HLA in healthy donors. The study ran its PCR with 60 Vbeta and 13 Jbeta primers. Clones were read by immunoSEQ multiplex PCR, and TCRdb kept only the in-frame ones, dropping some. The data hold approximately 120,000 clones, with around 78% observed a single time. What was sequenced was PBMCs. These receptors were collected from a man aged 60 to 75 in good health and CMV-seropositive.

V usage is TRBV29-1 and J usage is TRBJ1-5; 7 nucleotides match TRBD1. Germline CDR1 is SQVTM and CDR2 is ANQGSEA. The V and J ends lost 4 bases and 1 base, in that order; junction bases with no gene match: 4. There are 14 residues in the CDR3. The CDR3 loop is CSVGQGGSNQPQHF. DNA for the CDR3: TGCAGCGTTGGACAGGGTGGGAGCAATCAGCCCCAGCATTTT. The full variable domain, with the rest looked up from reference TRBV29-1 and TRBJ1-5, is SAVISQKPSRDICQRGTSLTIQCQVDSQVTMMFWYRQQPGQSLTLIATANQGSEATYESGFVIDKFPISRPNLTFSTLTVSNMSPEDSSIYLCSVGQGGSNQPQHFGDGTRLSIL.

The rearrangement joins TRBV18 to TRBJ1-6; the D gene is possibly TRBD1 (5 bases). Germline CDR1 is KGHSH and CDR2 is LQKENI. The germline V and J ends were trimmed by 0 bases and 0 bases, with 12 bases remaining between them. The CDR3 loop spans 18 amino acids. The CDR3 here is CASSPPRQFSSYNSPLHF. The CDR3 DNA follows: TGTGCCAGCTCACCACCGAGACAGTTTAGCTCCTATAATTCACCCCTCCACTTT.

This chain links TRBV7-9 with TRBJ1-2, with D maybe TRBD1 (6 bases). The CDR3 has 16 amino acids. CDR1 and CDR2 from the germline V gene are SEHNR and FQNEAQ (reference sequence). V was pared by 1 base and J by 7 bases, with 19 bases between. For the CDR3, the DNA is TGTGCCAGCAGCTTAGGTGGAGTTGAGTCGACAGGTGGCTACACCTTC. Protein product: CASSLGGVESTGGYTF.

The chain uses TRBV29-1 and TRBJ1-1; 8 bases align to TRBD1. V shed 7 bases, J shed 3 bases, and the junction held 13 bases outside the gene matches. The CDR3 spans 15 residues. The germline V gene has CDR1 SQVTM and CDR2 ANQGSEA. This chain's CDR3 is CSALTGDPSYTEAFF. The CDR3 DNA reads as TGCAGCGCCTTGACAGGGGACCCCTCCTACACTGAAGCTTTCTTT.

CDR3 DNA: TGTGCCAGCAAGAAAGCAGGGGCGGTAACCTACAATGAGCAGTTCTTC. Its protein is CASKKAGAVTYNEQFF. J is TRBJ2-1 and V is TRBV27; D may be TRBD1 (6 bases). The V end was cut by 7 bases, the J end by 2 bases, with 18 bases between. Germline values: CDR1 MNHEY, CDR2 SMNVEV (reference sequence). The CDR3 totals 16 residues.

This clone was found a few times. The rearrangement joins TRBV11-2 to TRBJ1-4; D possibly corresponds to TRBD1 (5 bases). V was cut by 6 bases and J by 5 bases, with 10 bases left in between. Looked up from germline, CDR1 is SGHAT and CDR2 is FQNNGV. This CDR3 contains 13 residues. CDR3 region: CASSRQPNEKLFF. CDR3 coding DNA: TGTGCCAGCAGTAGACAGCCGAATGAAAAACTGTTTTTT.

This sequence joins TRBV2 and TRBJ1-2; tentative D call: TRBD1 (5 bases). The CDR3 has 14 residues. The V and J ends lost 3 bases and 5 bases respectively, with 13 bases between them. Germline CDR1 reads SNHLY; CDR2 reads FYNNEI. The CDR3 DNA follows: TGTGCCAGCAGTGACAGGGCGCCCGGATATGGCTACACCTTC. Protein: CASSDRAPGYGYTF.

This chain links TRBV7-2 with TRBJ2-7; D unresolved. With 0 bases removed from V and 4 bases from J, the gap between germline ends came to 7 bases. The germline V gene encodes CDR1 SGHTA and CDR2 FQGNSA. There are 13 residues in the CDR3. CDR3 nucleotide sequence: TGTGCCAGCAGCTTAGCAGCAGGATACGAGCAGTACTTC. This translates into CASSLAAGYEQYF.

Regarding this clone: This CDR3 is also generated by other DNA sequences in the sample. V is TRBV5-1 and J is TRBJ1-1; D may be TRBD1 (6 bases). Germline CDR1 is SGHRS and CDR2 is YFSETQ. The CDR3 length is 15 residues. The germline V and J ends were trimmed by 4 bases and 4 bases, with 17 bases remaining between them. The CDR3 protein is CASSLGGGRGTEAFF. CDR3 bases: TGCGCCAGCAGCCTAGGGGGTGGGAGGGGCACTGAAGCTTTCTTT. Drawing the rest from reference TRBV5-1 and TRBJ1-1, the complete variable domain is KAGVTQTPRYLIKTRGQQVTLSCSPISGHRSVSWYQQTPGQGLQFLFEYFSETQRNKGNFPGRFSGRQFSNSRSEMNVSTLELGDSALYLCASSLGGGRGTEAFFGQGTRLTVV.

The rearrangement joins TRBV9 to TRBJ2-1, with D uncertain. V lost 6 bases and J 5 bases, leaving 15 bases between the germline ends. The CDR3 consists of 14 residues. The germline gives CDR1 SGDLS, CDR2 YYNGEE. The CDR3 protein is CASTSTGADNEQFF. The CDR3 DNA follows: TGTGCCAGCACCTCTACCGGCGCGGACAATGAGCAGTTCTTC. Using reference TRBV9 and TRBJ2-1 for the parts outside the CDR3, the full variable domain is DSGVTQTPKHLITATGQRVTLRCSPRSGDLSVYWYQQSLDQGLQFLIQYYNGEERAKGNILERFSAQQFPDLHSELNLSSLELGDSALYFCASTSTGADNEQFFGPGTRLTVL.

The chain uses TRBV19 and TRBJ1-6; 7 positions agree with TRBD1. Germline assignment: CDR1 LNHDA and CDR2 SQIVND (reference sequence). The trim removed 3 bases at V and 5 bases at J, leaving 4 bases unmatched. The CDR3 has 15 residues. The CDR3 sequence is CASSIRQGNNSPLHF. The CDR3 bases are TGTGCCAGTAGTATTAGACAGGGTAATAATTCACCCCTCCACTTT.

This clone came up a few times. V gene TRBV28 combines with J gene TRBJ2-1, with TRBD2 matching 10 bases. In germline, CDR1 is MDHEN, CDR2 SYDVKM. This CDR3 is built from 21 residues. With 2 bases clipped from V and 1 base from J, the junction kept 17 bases outside the gene matches. CDR3 sequence: CASSLRSRRASGGKSYNEQFF. CDR3 sequence (DNA): TGTGCCAGCAGTTTAAGGTCCCGAAGGGCTAGCGGGGGAAAATCCTACAATGAGCAGTTCTTC.

This chain links TRBV28 with TRBJ2-5, with 12 bases matching TRBD2. V was clipped by 8 bases and J by 5 bases; unmatched bases: 3. The V gene's germline CDR1 is MDHEN and CDR2 SYDVKM. CDR3 size: 13 residues. CDR3 sequence reads: CASGLAGSETQYF. As DNA, the CDR3 is TGTGCCAGCGGACTAGCGGGGAGTGAGACCCAGTACTTC.

The count of this clone is one. This chain links TRBV5-4 with TRBJ2-1, with 11 nucleotides matching TRBD2. Germline V gene lookup returns CDR1 SGHNT and CDR2 YYREEE (reference sequence). With 3 bases clipped from V and 9 bases from J, the junction kept 14 bases outside the gene matches. The CDR3 sequence is 17 residues long. In nucleotides, the CDR3 is TGTGCCAGCAGCTCGTTAGCGGGGGGGTTGGGAATAGGTGAGCAGTTCTTC. This encodes CASSSLAGGLGIGEQFF.

For this clone: The junction departs from germline at one end; a sequencing error may be responsible. V usage is TRBV5-6 and J usage is TRBJ2-7; 9 bases agree with TRBD1. The CDR3 sequence is 15 residues long. Germline CDR1 reads SGHDT; CDR2 reads YYEEEE. CDR3 loop: CASSLRGTGGFPGDF. For the CDR3, the DNA is TGTGCCAGCAGCCTGAGGGGCACAGGGGGCTTTCCCGGTGACTTC.

This rearrangement joins TRBV7-9 to TRBJ2-1; D perhaps matches TRBD1 (5 bases). V was cut by 2 bases and J by 7 bases, with 15 bases left in between. The CDR3 covers 15 residues. In germline, CDR1 is SEHNR, CDR2 FQNEAQ (reference sequence). The CDR3 protein is CASSLIQGMVNEQFF. The CDR3 bases are TGTGCCAGCAGCTTAATCCAGGGTATGGTGAATGAGCAGTTCTTC.

The chain is built from TRBV5-1 and TRBJ2-7, with 9 bases aligning to TRBD2. Looked up from germline, CDR1 is SGHRS and CDR2 is YFSETQ. V gave up 0 bases and J gave up 0 bases; unmatched junction bases: 1. The CDR3 is 15 residues long. The CDR3 sequence: CASSLVAGDSYEQYF. In DNA form, the CDR3 reads TGCGCCAGCAGCTTGGTAGCGGGGGACTCCTACGAGCAGTACTTC.

The chain has TRBV7-3 and TRBJ1-1, with D maybe TRBD1 (6 bases). The CDR3 has 13 amino acids. Trimming took off 3 bases at V and 5 bases at J, with 10 bases between the two ends. Germline V gene data show CDR1 as SGHTA and CDR2 as FQGTGA. The CDR3: CASSLYQGTEAFF. In nucleotides, the CDR3 is TGTGCCAGCAGCTTGTACCAGGGGACTGAAGCTTTCTTT.

The J gene is TRBJ2-5, the V gene TRBV7-9; 9 bases fit TRBD2. Trimming at V came to 2 bases and at J to 5 bases, leaving 18 bases not matched to a gene. Looked up from germline, CDR1 is SEHNR and CDR2 is FQNEAQ (reference sequence). The CDR3 runs to 19 residues. CDR3 sequence: CASSLSFGRAGGSGETQYF. CDR3 DNA: TGTGCCAGCAGCTTATCTTTTGGAAGAGCGGGGGGTAGCGGGGAGACCCAGTACTTC.

This clone occurred once. V and J are TRBV30 and TRBJ1-3; the D gene is possibly TRBD1 (6 bases). V lost 2 bases and J lost 0, with 17 bases in between. CDR3 length equals 17 residues. Germline V gene data show CDR1 as GTSNPN and CDR2 as SVGIG (reference sequence). The CDR3 bases are TGTGCCTGGAGTACTAAGAAAGGACAGCGCTCTGGAAACACCATATATTTT. Its translation is CAWSTKKGQRSGNTIYF. The full variable domain, rest sourced from reference TRBV30 and TRBJ1-3, is SQTIHQWPATLVQPVGSPLSLECTVEGTSNPNLYWYRQAAGRGLQLLFYSVGIGQISSEVPQNLSASRPQDRQFILSSKKLLLSDSGFYLCAWSTKKGQRSGNTIYFGEGSWLTVV.

The gene calls are TRBV28 and TRBJ1-5, with a weak D call TRBD1 (6 bases). Trimming removed 5 bases from V and 2 bases from J, with 13 bases in between. Germline assignment: CDR1 MDHEN and CDR2 SYDVKM. The CDR3 consists of 15 residues. The CDR3 nucleotides read TGTGCCAGCAGTCCACAGGGATCCGGCAATCAGCCCCAGCATTTT. Translating it yields CASSPQGSGNQPQHF.

The chain links TRBV2 to TRBJ2-2; 11 bases match TRBD1. CDR1 SNHLY and CDR2 FYNNEI come from the germline V gene. The CDR3 spans 15 residues. J gave up 5 bases and V 6 bases, and 5 bases lay outside the gene matches. CDR3 protein: CASSYRDRGTGELFF. The CDR3 DNA reads TGTGCCAGCAGCTACCGGGACAGGGGGACCGGGGAGCTGTTTTTT.

The J gene is TRBJ1-3, the V gene TRBV27; tentatively, D is TRBD1 (5 bases). The CDR3 sequence is 16 residues long. Germline V gene data show CDR1 as MNHEY and CDR2 as SMNVEV (reference sequence). Trimming removed 4 bases from V and 0 bases from J, with 13 bases in between. The DNA for the CDR3 is TGTGCCAGCAGTTCAGGGAGGACGTACTCTGGAAACACCATATATTTT. Its translation is CASSSGRTYSGNTIYF.

This clone was detected ten times or more. The V gene is TRBV6-1, the J gene TRBJ1-1; D remains unclear. The V end was cut by 8 bases, the J end by 8 bases, with 15 bases between. The germline gives CDR1 MNHNS, CDR2 SASEGT. The CDR3 contains 12 residues. As DNA, the CDR3 is TGTGCCAGCGGTGTCGGGTTAAACGAAGCTTTCTTT. The encoded protein is CASGVGLNEAFF.

This clone appeared once. The chain employs TRBV28 and TRBJ1-2; the match to TRBD1 covers 8 bases. V lost 4 bases, J lost 5 bases, and 6 bases stayed unmatched. The germline gives CDR1 MDHEN, CDR2 SYDVKM. The CDR3 is 14 residues long. The CDR3 nucleotides are TGTGCCAGCAGTTGGACAGGGCGCCCTTATGGCTACACCTTC. Translating gives CASSWTGRPYGYTF.

Only one count was recorded for this clone. Its ends do not fully match the called genes, so a read error is possible. The V call is TRBV7-7, the J call TRBJ2-2; maybe TRBD2 (6 bases). CDR1 and CDR2 (germline): SSHAT, FNYEAQ (reference sequence). This CDR3 has 15 residues. CDR3 nucleotides: TGTGCTAGCAGCTTAGTGGGAGGTAACACCGGGGAGCTGTTTTTT. Amino acid sequence: CASSLVGGNTGELFF.